One sample yielded the 32 T cell receptor beta chains listed below, sequenced in a study of cytomegalovirus exposure and HLA in healthy donors. PCR involved 60 Vbeta and 13 Jbeta primers. Sequencing used immunoSEQ multiplex PCR; TCRdb keeps in-frame clones, though not all of them. Of 150,000 to 200,000 clones in the sample, just over 75% are singletons; the top ten hold approximately 1%. Sequencing input: PBMCs. Every receptor here comes from a woman in her thirties or forties in good health and CMV-seronegative.

This rearrangement joins TRBV28 to TRBJ2-3, with TRBD2 matching 12 bases. Germline CDR1 and CDR2: MDHEN and SYDVKM. CDR3 length equals 20 residues. Trimming at V came to 3 bases and at J to 1 base, leaving 14 bases not matched to a gene. The CDR3 nucleotides are TGTGCCAGCAGTTTGGGATACCCAGCTAGCGGGAGGGGAGGCACAGATACGCAGTATTTT. Protein product: CASSLGYPASGRGGTDTQYF.

This clone was seen more than once but under ten times. The chain joins TRBV19 to TRBJ1-2; TRBD1 might be the D (6 bases). In germline, CDR1 is LNHDA, CDR2 SQIVND (reference sequence). V lost 3 bases to trimming and J lost 6 bases, with 20 bases between them. This CDR3 is built from 16 residues. The CDR3 DNA sequence: TGTGCCAGTAGTATGTTTGGGGGGGCGGATCACGATGGCTACACCTTC. It encodes CASSMFGGADHDGYTF. Full variable domain (remainder filled in from reference TRBV19 and TRBJ1-2): DGGITQSPKYLFRKEGQNVTLSCEQNLNHDAMYWYRQDPGQGLRLIYYSQIVNDFQKGDIAEGYSVSREKKESFPLTVTSAQKNPTAFYLCASSMFGGADHDGYTFGSGTRLTVV.

This clone was recorded a few times. The chain carries TRBV2 and TRBJ1-2; TRBD1 might be the D (5 bases). Per germline, CDR1 SNHLY and CDR2 FYNNEI. The V and J ends lost 8 bases and 4 bases respectively, with 14 bases between them. The CDR3 totals 13 residues. This chain's CDR3 is CASEGQGGYGYTF. DNA for the CDR3: TGTGCCAGCGAGGGGCAGGGAGGCTATGGCTACACCTTC.

The chain links TRBV15 to TRBJ2-7; 16 nucleotides match TRBD2. In germline, CDR1 is LNHNV, CDR2 YYDKDF (reference sequence). This CDR3 contains 19 residues. V was clipped by 0 bases and J by 2 bases; unmatched bases: 7. CDR3 sequence (DNA): TGTGCCACCAGCAGAGACCCCGGGACTAGCGGGGGGGTTCCCTACGAGCAGTACTTC. Its translation is CATSRDPGTSGGVPYEQYF.

This clone appeared once. The chain employs TRBV27 and TRBJ1-1; D not resolved. CDR1 and CDR2 (germline): MNHEY, SMNVEV (reference sequence). Between the trimmed V and J ends, which lost 7 bases and 6 bases, there was a span of 15 bases. This CDR3 region has 13 residues. CDR3 loop: CASTPRGIAEAFF. The CDR3 DNA reads TGTGCCAGCACCCCCCGCGGGATAGCTGAAGCTTTCTTT.

V and J are TRBV5-1 and TRBJ2-5; 7 positions match TRBD2. The CDR3 is made up of 15 amino acids. From germline, CDR1 is SGHRS and CDR2 YFSETQ. V trimming: 2 bases; J trimming: 4 bases; junction bases outside the gene matches: 8. In nucleotides, the CDR3 is TGCGCCAGCAGCTTTCAAGGGACTACGGGAGAGACCCAGTACTTC. As protein: CASSFQGTTGETQYF.

This chain uses TRBV6-1 with TRBJ2-7; TRBD2 matches 8 bases. Germline-derived CDR1 and CDR2 are MNHNS and SASEGT. This CDR3 region has 13 residues. The V segment lost 0 bases and the J segment 5 bases; nucleotides outside the gene matches: 0. The CDR3 DNA reads as TGTGCCAGCAGTGAAGCGCGGGGGGACGAGCAGTACTTC. Encoded protein: CASSEARGDEQYF.

The V and J genes are TRBV5-1 and TRBJ1-1, with D tentatively TRBD1 (5 bases). V lost 0 bases, J lost 2 bases, and 11 bases lay in between. The CDR3 sequence is 15 residues long. Looked up from germline, CDR1 is SGHRS and CDR2 is YFSETQ. The CDR3 here is CASSLEPGINTEAFF. The DNA of the CDR3 is TGCGCCAGCAGCTTGGAACCAGGGATTAACACTGAAGCTTTCTTT.

The CDR3 DNA is TGCAGCGTTGCGCGGGAGGGCCGATACGAGCAGTACTTC. Translated: CSVAREGRYEQYF. The chain couples TRBV29-1 to TRBJ2-7; TRBD2 matches 9 bases. Germline-derived CDR1 and CDR2 are SQVTM and ANQGSEA. V was pared by 4 bases and J by 4 bases, with 5 bases of the junction left unmatched. The CDR3 length is 13 residues.

The V and J genes are TRBV6-1 and TRBJ1-1; the D is unclear. CDR1 MNHNS and CDR2 SASEGT come from the germline V gene. The CDR3 contains 12 residues. V was shortened by 7 bases and J by 5 bases, with 11 bases between the two germline ends. The DNA of the CDR3 is TGTGCCAGCATAGAGGGATGGACTGAAGCTTTCTTT. This translates into CASIEGWTEAFF.

The V and J genes are TRBV6-6 and TRBJ1-2; the D gene is possibly TRBD1 (6 bases). Germline values: CDR1 MNHNY, CDR2 SVGAGI (reference sequence). The CDR3 runs 14 residues. The germline V and J ends were trimmed by 7 bases and 5 bases, with 17 bases remaining between them. CDR3 in amino acids: CASIAQGQGYGYTF. The CDR3 DNA follows: TGTGCCAGCATCGCGCAGGGGCAGGGATATGGCTACACCTTC.

The J gene is TRBJ1-5, the V gene TRBV19; D is ambiguous. The CDR3 runs 13 residues. Germline V gives CDR1 LNHDA, CDR2 SQIVND (reference sequence). V lost 2 bases and J lost 4, with 6 bases in between. The CDR3 region has the DNA TGTGCCAGTAGTATATCCGGGAATCAGCCCCAGCATTTT. Protein product: CASSISGNQPQHF.

The V call is TRBV7-9, the J call TRBJ2-7; 9 bases align to TRBD2. CDR1 and CDR2 from the germline V gene are SEHNR and FQNEAQ (reference sequence). This CDR3 contains 14 residues. V was pared by 2 bases and J by 7 bases, with 6 bases of the junction left unmatched. The CDR3: CASSLMGAGGEQYF. The CDR3 DNA is TGTGCCAGCAGCTTAATGGGTGCGGGAGGGGAGCAGTACTTC.

This chain links TRBV5-1 with TRBJ2-7; a weak D match, TRBD2 (5 bases). CDR3 length: 15 residues. V dropped 3 bases and J dropped 5 bases, with 18 bases sitting between them. CDR1 SGHRS and CDR2 YFSETQ come from the germline V gene. The DNA for the CDR3 is TGCGCCAGCAGCTCGTCCGACTTGTCCGGGGACGAGCAGTACTTC. Protein sequence: CASSSSDLSGDEQYF.

This clone was counted only a few times. The chain employs TRBV9 and TRBJ2-1; D perhaps matches TRBD2 (6 bases). Germline values: CDR1 SGDLS, CDR2 YYNGEE. The V and J ends lost 2 bases and 8 bases respectively, with 11 bases between them. CDR3 size: 13 residues. The CDR3, as DNA: TGTGCCAGCAGCGTCAACTGGGGGGATGAGCAGTTCTTC. This encodes CASSVNWGDEQFF.

This chain joins TRBV25-1 and TRBJ1-2; 11 positions agree with TRBD1. J gave up 4 bases and V 1 base, and 8 bases lay outside the gene matches. The CDR3 is 17 residues long. Germline values: CDR1 MGHDK, CDR2 SYGVNS. Here the CDR3 DNA reads TGTGCCAGCAGTGAATCGGGACAGGGGGAGGATAGCTATGGCTACACCTTC. Protein product: CASSESGQGEDSYGYTF.

The gene calls are TRBV19 and TRBJ2-7, with D perhaps TRBD2 (6 bases). In germline, CDR1 is LNHDA, CDR2 SQIVND (reference sequence). CDR3 length: 15 amino acids. The V and J ends lost 1 base and 2 bases respectively, with 12 bases between them. The CDR3: CASSIGTGATYEQYF. The CDR3, as DNA: TGTGCCAGTAGTATAGGTACGGGAGCTACCTACGAGCAGTACTTC. The full variable domain, with the rest looked up from reference TRBV19 and TRBJ2-7, is DGGITQSPKYLFRKEGQNVTLSCEQNLNHDAMYWYRQDPGQGLRLIYYSQIVNDFQKGDIAEGYSVSREKKESFPLTVTSAQKNPTAFYLCASSIGTGATYEQYFGPGTRLTVT.

The rearrangement links TRBV5-4 to TRBJ2-5; D possibly corresponds to TRBD2 (5 bases). Germline CDR1 reads SGHNT; CDR2 reads YYREEE (reference sequence). The CDR3 extends over 14 amino acids. Deletions cut 0 bases from V and 4 bases from J, with 10 bases between. The chain's CDR3 is CASSLDEGTETQYF. The DNA for the CDR3 is TGTGCCAGCAGCTTGGATGAGGGAACAGAGACCCAGTACTTC.

This chain connects TRBV11-2 to TRBJ2-7; a weak D match, TRBD1 (6 bases). The CDR3 totals 15 residues. V was clipped by 5 bases and J by 0 bases, with 14 bases between them. Germline V CDR1 and CDR2: SGHAT, FQNNGV. This chain's CDR3 is CASSPNEDSSYEQYF. CDR3 in DNA: TGTGCCAGCAGCCCAAATGAGGACAGCTCCTACGAGCAGTACTTC.

The genes are TRBV25-1 and TRBJ2-3, with D hard to call. V was pared by 3 bases and J by 3 bases, with 10 bases between. Germline CDR1 reads MGHDK; CDR2 reads SYGVNS. The CDR3 is 14 amino acids. CDR3 sequence reads: CASSEGQPTDTQYF. The CDR3 DNA reads TGTGCCAGCAGTGAGGGCCAGCCTACAGATACGCAGTATTTT. The variable domain in full, with the rest retrieved from reference TRBV25-1 and TRBJ2-3, is EADIYQTPRYLVIGTGKKITLECSQTMGHDKMYWYQQDPGMELHLIHYSYGVNSTEKGDLSSESTVSRIRTEHFPLTLESARPSHTSQYLCASSEGQPTDTQYFGPGTRLTVL.

This chain connects TRBV18 to TRBJ2-7, with 10 bases fitting TRBD1. CDR3 length: 15 amino acids. The germline CDR1 and CDR2 sequences are KGHSH and LQKENI. Losses at the gene ends were 3 bases for V and 2 bases for J; bases not matched to a gene: 4. The CDR3 coding sequence is TGTGCCAGCTCACCGGTGGGACAGGGGACCTACGAGCAGTACTTC. Its translation: CASSPVGQGTYEQYF.

This chain links TRBV5-1 with TRBJ1-3; a possible D gene is TRBD1 (5 bases). V dropped 0 bases and J dropped 1 base, with 11 bases sitting between them. The CDR3 is made up of 16 amino acids. The germline V gene encodes CDR1 SGHRS and CDR2 YFSETQ. The CDR3 region is CASSLAGGFSGNTIYF. The CDR3 DNA is TGCGCCAGCAGCTTGGCCGGGGGGTTTTCTGGAAACACCATATATTTT.

The V and J genes are TRBV19 and TRBJ1-1, with D perhaps matching TRBD1 (6 bases). V shed 5 bases and J shed 0 bases, with 16 bases lying between them. Germline V gene lookup returns CDR1 LNHDA and CDR2 SQIVND (reference sequence). The CDR3 has 16 residues. The CDR3 sequence is CASSARTAYMNTEAFF. The CDR3 DNA reads as TGTGCCAGTAGTGCTAGGACAGCCTACATGAACACTGAAGCTTTCTTT.

The genes are TRBV25-1 and TRBJ1-1, with 7 bases aligning to TRBD1. Germline CDR1 reads MGHDK; CDR2 reads SYGVNS. The CDR3 runs to 12 residues. V lost 8 bases and J lost 3; bases outside the gene matches: 3. CDR3 nucleotide sequence: TGTGCCAGCGCACAGGGGTACACTGAAGCTTTCTTT. It codes for CASAQGYTEAFF.

This clone was recorded a few times. This sequence joins TRBV30 and TRBJ1-4; D remains ambiguous. The V gene's germline CDR1 is GTSNPN and CDR2 SVGIG (reference sequence). CDR3 size: 12 residues. Trimming shortened V by 5 bases and J by 4 bases, and 8 bases separated the two germline ends. DNA for the CDR3: TGTGCCTGGGGACTGATTAATGAAAAACTGTTTTTT. Translated: CAWGLINEKLFF.

The rearrangement joins TRBV19 to TRBJ2-3; 10 bases map to TRBD1. V lost 5 bases, J lost 4 bases, and 3 bases stayed unmatched. Germline V gene data show CDR1 as LNHDA and CDR2 as SQIVND (reference sequence). The CDR3 runs 14 residues. This chain's CDR3 is CASSQTGGPDTQYF. The CDR3 nucleotides read TGTGCCAGTAGTCAGACAGGGGGCCCAGATACGCAGTATTTT.

This rearrangement joins TRBV30 to TRBJ1-6, with D possibly being TRBD1 (6 bases). CDR1 is GTSNPN, CDR2 SVGIG, per germline (reference sequence). Trimming stripped 5 bases from V and 8 bases from J, with 19 bases between. The CDR3 runs 15 residues. The CDR3 protein is CAWGSGGAPHSPLHF. CDR3 bases: TGTGCCTGGGGGTCGGGGGGCGCTCCCCATTCACCCCTCCACTTT. Based on the CDR3 plus reference TRBV30 and TRBJ1-6, the full variable domain is SQTIHQWPATLVQPVGSPLSLECTVEGTSNPNLYWYRQAAGRGLQLLFYSVGIGQISSEVPQNLSASRPQDRQFILSSKKLLLSDSGFYLCAWGSGGAPHSPLHFGNGTRLTVT.

The V gene is TRBV27, the J gene TRBJ1-1; D is possibly TRBD1 (5 bases). The CDR3 totals 15 residues. Trimming pared 0 bases from V and 3 bases from J, leaving 11 bases between. The germline V gene encodes CDR1 MNHEY and CDR2 SMNVEV (reference sequence). This chain's CDR3 is CASSLSGGGDTEAFF. The CDR3 bases are TGTGCCAGCAGTTTATCGGGGGGAGGGGACACTGAAGCTTTCTTT.

This clone was seen only once. The V and J genes are TRBV11-1 and TRBJ2-5, with D hard to call. The CDR3 totals 14 residues. V dropped 1 base and J dropped 1 base, with 7 bases sitting between them. Germline V gene data show CDR1 as SGHAT and CDR2 as FQDESV (reference sequence). CDR3 region: CASSLEAGQETQYF. The CDR3 nucleotides are TGTGCCAGCAGCTTAGAGGCAGGCCAAGAGACCCAGTACTTC.

In its sample, this clone was seen a few times. This chain connects TRBV12-5 to TRBJ1-5, with 7 nucleotides matching TRBD1. Germline lookup yields CDR1 LGHNT and CDR2 FRNRAP. The V gene end was trimmed by 5 bases and the J gene end by 0 bases; junction bases not matched to a gene: 16. The length of the CDR3 is 19 residues. The CDR3 nucleotides are TGTGCTAGTGGTAACTCCCCGGGACAGCGCTCTTATAGCAATCAGCCCCAGCATTTT. The encoded protein is CASGNSPGQRSYSNQPQHF.

Remarks on this clone: The identical CDR3 is also encoded by other nucleotide sequences in the sample. The chain uses TRBV28 and TRBJ1-2; no clear D. V was trimmed by 3 bases and J by 0 bases, leaving 8 bases between them. The CDR3 runs to 14 residues. Germline V gene sequence: CDR1 MDHEN, CDR2 SYDVKM. Here the CDR3 reads CASSLGQSNYGYTF. Written as DNA, the CDR3 is TGTGCCAGCAGTTTGGGCCAATCTAACTATGGCTACACCTTC.

The CDR3 region has the DNA TGTGCCTGGAGTGCGGAGGAAAAGGTCTATGGCTACACCTTC. Protein: CAWSAEEKVYGYTF. The chain combines TRBV30 with TRBJ1-2, with D hard to call. The germline gives CDR1 GTSNPN, CDR2 SVGIG (reference sequence). V lost 1 base, J lost 4 bases, and 13 bases lay in between. CDR3 size: 14 residues.